The 24 T cell receptor beta chains presented below share a single source sample, sequenced in a study of circulating and synovial CD4+ cells in juvenile arthritis. The protocol was immunoSEQ multiplex PCR, while the TCRdb copy is restricted to in-frame clones and leaves out a portion. The data hold about 14,000 clones, with 75% to 90% observed a single time. Sequenced: CD4+ T cells from synovial fluid. These receptors originate from a human patient with juvenile idiopathic arthritis. Some clones in this sample may be carry-over from other donors' samples.

The table lists this clone with a count of one. The chain uses TRBV5-4 and TRBJ2-1, with 7 bases fitting TRBD1. The CDR3 length is 16 residues. Germline CDR1 reads SGHNT; CDR2 reads YYREEE (reference sequence). V was clipped by 1 base and J by 2 bases; unmatched bases: 6. The CDR3 reads CASSLFAGTAYNEQFF. The CDR3 coding sequence is TGTGCCAGCAGCTTGTTTGCCGGGACAGCCTACAATGAGCAGTTCTTC. Together with reference TRBV5-4 and TRBJ2-1, the CDR3 gives the full variable domain: ETGVTQSPTHLIKTRGQQVTLRCSSQSGHNTVSWYQQALGQGPQFIFQYYREEENGRGNFPPRFSGLQFPNYSSELNVNALELDDSALYLCASSLFAGTAYNEQFFGPGTRLTVL.

This clone turned up a few times. J is TRBJ1-4 and V is TRBV10-3; weak D call: TRBD1 (5 bases). Between the trimmed V and J ends, which lost 2 bases and 2 bases, there was a span of 15 bases. The germline gives CDR1 ENHRY, CDR2 SYGVKD. The CDR3 is made up of 17 amino acids. The CDR3 protein is CAISEGAGLSTNEKLFF. The CDR3 DNA is TGTGCCATCAGTGAGGGGGCAGGGTTATCGACTAATGAAAAACTGTTTTTT.

J is TRBJ2-5 and V is TRBV6-5, with a possible D match to TRBD2 (7 bases). The CDR3 runs 12 residues. Germline V CDR1 and CDR2: MNHEY, SVGAGI. The V and J ends lost 2 bases and 7 bases respectively, with 8 bases between them. The CDR3 DNA sequence: TGTGCCAGCAGTTACAGGGGGGGGACCCAGTACTTC. Protein product: CASSYRGGTQYF.

This chain uses TRBV7-2 with TRBJ2-7, with D tentatively TRBD1 (5 bases). Between the trimmed V and J ends, which lost 1 base and 3 bases, there was a span of 7 bases. The length of the CDR3 is 13 residues. Germline V lookup: CDR1 SGHTA, CDR2 FQGNSA. The CDR3 spells CASSLDRLYEQYF. CDR3 DNA: TGTGCCAGCAGCTTAGACAGGCTCTACGAGCAGTACTTC.

This clone was detected once. This chain links TRBV9 with TRBJ1-1, with TRBD1 matching 8 bases. This CDR3 is 12 amino acids long. Losses at the gene ends were 3 bases for V and 8 bases for J; bases not matched to a gene: 3. Germline-derived CDR1 and CDR2 are SGDLS and YYNGEE. CDR3 DNA sequence: TGTGCCAGCAGCGGATGGACAGGGGAAGCTTTCTTT. It encodes CASSGWTGEAFF.

CDR3: CASSEDRGPTDTQYF. CDR3 coding DNA: TGTGCCAGCAGTGAGGACAGGGGGCCCACAGATACGCAGTATTTT. This rearrangement joins TRBV2 to TRBJ2-3; TRBD1 matches at 11 bases. Germline CDR1 SNHLY, CDR2 FYNNEI. The CDR3 has 15 residues. Trimming cost V 3 bases and J 2 bases; bases outside gene matches: 1.

This sequence joins TRBV30 and TRBJ1-1; the D gene is possibly TRBD1 (6 bases). Trimming pared 2 bases from V and 6 bases from J, leaving 13 bases between. This CDR3 region has 13 residues. CDR1 and CDR2 from the germline V gene are GTSNPN and SVGIG (reference sequence). DNA for the CDR3: TGTGCCTGGAGTCCCCAGGGGTTCGCTGAAGCTTTCTTT. This codes for CAWSPQGFAEAFF.

This sequence joins TRBV18 and TRBJ1-2; D possibly corresponds to TRBD1 (6 bases). Germline CDR1 reads KGHSH; CDR2 reads LQKENI. Trimming took off 3 bases at V and 4 bases at J, with 27 bases between the two ends. This CDR3 comprises 19 residues. CDR3: CASSPSILGTGKEAYGYTF. The CDR3 DNA sequence: TGTGCCAGCTCACCCTCGATCCTGGGCACAGGGAAAGAGGCCTATGGCTACACCTTC.

The CDR3 DNA follows: TGTGCCAGCAGTTACTCGCGCGGTGAAAAACTGTTTTTT. Protein: CASSYSRGEKLFF. The chain uses TRBV6-5 and TRBJ1-4; D not resolved. The germline V gene has CDR1 MNHEY and CDR2 SVGAGI. The CDR3 runs 13 residues. V was trimmed by 0 bases and J by 7 bases, leaving 6 bases between them.

This clone was seen a single time. The rearrangement links TRBV7-3 to TRBJ2-5, with 7 positions matching TRBD2. The CDR3 is 18 residues long. V trimming: 5 bases; J trimming: 2 bases; junction bases outside the gene matches: 17. Germline assignment: CDR1 SGHTA and CDR2 FQGTGA. CDR3 region: CASSPNMGSGTLQETQYF. The CDR3 DNA follows: TGTGCCAGCAGCCCCAATATGGGCAGCGGGACTCTACAAGAGACCCAGTACTTC.

CDR3 region: CASSQRTSGTNNEQFF. CDR3 nucleotide sequence: TGCGCCAGCAGCCAGCGGACTAGCGGGACCAACAATGAGCAGTTCTTC. This rearrangement joins TRBV4-1 to TRBJ2-1; 12 bases map to TRBD2. After removal of 3 bases from V and 5 bases from J, the junction contained 5 bases not matched to a gene. Germline CDR1 and CDR2: MGHRA and YSYEKL. The CDR3 is made up of 16 amino acids.

CDR3 nucleotide sequence: TGTGCCAGCAGCAGCGGGGGGGCCGGCACTGAAGCTTTCTTT. It codes for CASSSGGAGTEAFF. The J gene is TRBJ1-1, the V gene TRBV6-5; D is possibly TRBD1 (6 bases). The CDR3 sequence is 14 residues long. Germline values: CDR1 MNHEY, CDR2 SVGAGI. V lost 6 bases and J 4 bases, leaving 15 bases between the germline ends.

This chain links TRBV6-5 with TRBJ2-7; 9 bases align to TRBD1. This CDR3 contains 15 residues. Trimming at V came to 6 bases and at J to 0 bases, leaving 6 bases not matched to a gene. Germline CDR1 reads MNHEY; CDR2 reads SVGAGI. CDR3 DNA: TGTGCCAGCAGCGAACAGGGGGCCGACTCCTACGAGCAGTACTTC. Translated: CASSEQGADSYEQYF.

This clone was counted once. The chain recombines TRBV30 with TRBJ1-2; 7 nucleotides agree with TRBD1. The CDR3 consists of 14 residues. Trimming cost V 0 bases and J 2 bases; bases outside gene matches: 3. CDR1 and CDR2 (germline): GTSNPN, SVGIG (reference sequence). CDR3 region: CAWSVQGGNYGYTF. DNA of the CDR3: TGTGCCTGGAGTGTCCAGGGGGGAAACTATGGCTACACCTTC.

This clone was detected once. The gene calls are TRBV6-6 and TRBJ2-5; tentative D call: TRBD1 (6 bases). The germline gives CDR1 MNHNY, CDR2 SVGAGI (reference sequence). CDR3 length: 13 residues. V lost 1 base and J 5 bases, leaving 8 bases between the germline ends. The CDR3 DNA follows: TGTGCCAGCAGTTACTTTCAGGGGGAGACCCAGTACTTC. Encoded protein: CASSYFQGETQYF.

V and J are TRBV6-1 and TRBJ1-5; unclear D gene. Germline-derived CDR1 and CDR2 are MNHNS and SASEGT. V shed 5 bases and J shed 4 bases, with 6 bases lying between them. The length of the CDR3 is 12 residues. The CDR3 bases are TGTGCCAGCAGTTCGGGTAATCAGCCCCAGCATTTT. This gives the protein CASSSGNQPQHF.

The chain couples TRBV29-1 to TRBJ2-1, with a weak D call TRBD2 (6 bases). The germline V gene has CDR1 SQVTM and CDR2 ANQGSEA. The CDR3 has 17 residues. V dropped 0 bases and J dropped 4 bases, with 19 bases sitting between them. CDR3 protein: CSVEERGTGGLYNEQFF. CDR3 DNA sequence: TGCAGCGTTGAAGAGCGGGGCACCGGCGGGCTATACAATGAGCAGTTCTTC.

The CDR3 coding sequence is TGCGCCAGCAGCCATAGCGGGGGTTACAATGAGCAGTTCTTC. It specifies CASSHSGGYNEQFF. The chain carries TRBV5-1 and TRBJ2-1; 9 bases are shared with TRBD2. Trimming at V came to 4 bases and at J to 4 bases, leaving 3 bases not matched to a gene. Germline assignment: CDR1 SGHRS and CDR2 YFSETQ. The CDR3 is 14 amino acids.

The chain recombines TRBV2 with TRBJ1-3; TRBD1 might be the D (5 bases). The CDR3 loop spans 16 amino acids. The V gene lost 3 bases and the J gene lost 4 bases, with 16 bases spanning the gap. The germline V gene has CDR1 SNHLY and CDR2 FYNNEI. The CDR3 spells CASSESGRPEGNTIYF. CDR3 sequence (DNA): TGTGCCAGCAGTGAGTCAGGGCGCCCTGAAGGAAACACCATATATTTT.

This clone was seen once. The chain combines TRBV5-1 with TRBJ2-7; TRBD1 is a possible D gene (5 bases). Trimming took 7 bases from V and 3 from J, leaving 17 bases between them. The germline CDR1 and CDR2 sequences are SGHRS and YFSETQ. The CDR3 loop spans 14 amino acids. The CDR3 DNA is TGCGCCAGCCGCAAGGGGCAGGACATCTACGAGCAGTACTTC. It translates to CASRKGQDIYEQYF.

The CDR3 DNA sequence: TGTGCCAGCAGCTCCTCAGACAGCGCCTACGAGCAGTACTTC. It is translated as CASSSSDSAYEQYF. The rearrangement joins TRBV7-8 to TRBJ2-7; maybe TRBD1 (5 bases). Looked up from germline, CDR1 is SGHVS and CDR2 is FQNEAQ. The CDR3 consists of 14 residues. Trimming removed 4 bases from V and 2 bases from J, with 12 bases in between.

This rearrangement joins TRBV11-2 to TRBJ2-7; no clear D. CDR3 length: 12 amino acids. The V and J ends lost 2 bases and 6 bases respectively, with 8 bases between them. Germline V gene sequence: CDR1 SGHAT, CDR2 FQNNGV. The CDR3 loop is CASSLRLAEQYF. CDR3 coding DNA: TGTGCCAGCAGCTTACGCTTGGCCGAGCAGTACTTC.

J is TRBJ2-7 and V is TRBV6-1, with a weak D call TRBD1 (6 bases). This CDR3 has 13 amino acids. CDR1 is MNHNS, CDR2 SASEGT, per germline. Deletions cut 4 bases from V and 4 bases from J, with 11 bases between. The CDR3 loop is CASSVGAEYEQYV. CDR3 DNA: TGTGCCAGCAGTGTGGGGGCCGAATACGAGCAGTACGTC.

V gene TRBV6-5 combines with J gene TRBJ1-1; no reliable D call. Germline CDR1 and CDR2: MNHEY and SVGAGI. Trimming took 2 bases from V and 11 from J, leaving 15 bases between them. This CDR3 is built from 13 residues. DNA for the CDR3: TGTGCCAGCAGTTACCGCGGGGTTGGGGAGGCTTTCTTT. It codes for CASSYRGVGEAFF.